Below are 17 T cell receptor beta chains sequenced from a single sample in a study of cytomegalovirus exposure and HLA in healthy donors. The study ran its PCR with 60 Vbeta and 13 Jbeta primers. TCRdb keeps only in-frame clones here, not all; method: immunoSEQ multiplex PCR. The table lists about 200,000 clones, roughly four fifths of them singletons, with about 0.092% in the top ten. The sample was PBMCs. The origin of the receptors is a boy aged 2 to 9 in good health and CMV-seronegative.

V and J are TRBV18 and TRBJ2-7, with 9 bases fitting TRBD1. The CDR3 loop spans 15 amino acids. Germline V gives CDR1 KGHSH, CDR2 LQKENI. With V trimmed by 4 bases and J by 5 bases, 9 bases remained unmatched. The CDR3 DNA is TGTGCCAGCTCACGCCGGGACAGGGATTTCCACGAGCAGTACTTC. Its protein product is CASSRRDRDFHEQYF.

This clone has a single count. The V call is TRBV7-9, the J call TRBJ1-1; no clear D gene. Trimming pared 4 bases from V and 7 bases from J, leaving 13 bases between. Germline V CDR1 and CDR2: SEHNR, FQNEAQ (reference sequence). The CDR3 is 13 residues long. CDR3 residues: CASSWPGEGEAFF. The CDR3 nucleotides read TGTGCCAGCAGCTGGCCCGGGGAGGGTGAAGCTTTCTTT.

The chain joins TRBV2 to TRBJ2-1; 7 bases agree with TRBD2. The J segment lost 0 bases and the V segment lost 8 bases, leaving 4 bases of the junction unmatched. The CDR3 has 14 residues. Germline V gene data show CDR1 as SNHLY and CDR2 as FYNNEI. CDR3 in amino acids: CASLRGSSYNEQFF. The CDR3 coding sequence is TGTGCCAGCCTGCGGGGGAGCTCCTACAATGAGCAGTTCTTC.

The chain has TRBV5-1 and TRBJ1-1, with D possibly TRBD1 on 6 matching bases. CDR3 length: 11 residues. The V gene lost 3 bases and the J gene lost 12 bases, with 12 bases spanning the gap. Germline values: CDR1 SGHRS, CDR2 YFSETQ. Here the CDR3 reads CASSSGGMPFF. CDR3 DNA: TGCGCCAGCAGCTCGGGGGGCATGCCTTTCTTT.

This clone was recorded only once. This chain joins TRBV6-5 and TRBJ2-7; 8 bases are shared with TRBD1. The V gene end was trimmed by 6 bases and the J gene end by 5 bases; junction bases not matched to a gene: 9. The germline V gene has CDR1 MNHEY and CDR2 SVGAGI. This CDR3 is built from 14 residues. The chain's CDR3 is CASRWTGRSDEQYF. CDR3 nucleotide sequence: TGTGCCAGCAGATGGACAGGGAGAAGCGACGAGCAGTACTTC.

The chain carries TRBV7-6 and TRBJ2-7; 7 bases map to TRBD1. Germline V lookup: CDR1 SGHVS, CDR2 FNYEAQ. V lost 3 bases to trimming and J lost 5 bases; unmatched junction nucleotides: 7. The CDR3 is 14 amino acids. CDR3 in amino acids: CASSFYQGVNEQYF. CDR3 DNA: TGTGCCAGCAGCTTTTACCAGGGGGTGAACGAGCAGTACTTC.

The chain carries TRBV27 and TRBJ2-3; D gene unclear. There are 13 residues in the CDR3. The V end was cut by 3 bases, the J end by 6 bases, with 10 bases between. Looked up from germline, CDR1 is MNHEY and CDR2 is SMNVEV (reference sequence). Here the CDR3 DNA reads TGTGCCAGCAGTTTGGGCTTTTTGGATACGCAGTATTTT. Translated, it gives CASSLGFLDTQYF.

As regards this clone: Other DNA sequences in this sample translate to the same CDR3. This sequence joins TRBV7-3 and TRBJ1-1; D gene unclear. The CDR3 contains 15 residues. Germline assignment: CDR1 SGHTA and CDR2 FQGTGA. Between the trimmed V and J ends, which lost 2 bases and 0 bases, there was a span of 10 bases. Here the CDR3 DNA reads TGTGCCAGCAGCTTAGGGCCAGGCATGAACACTGAAGCTTTCTTT. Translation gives CASSLGPGMNTEAFF.

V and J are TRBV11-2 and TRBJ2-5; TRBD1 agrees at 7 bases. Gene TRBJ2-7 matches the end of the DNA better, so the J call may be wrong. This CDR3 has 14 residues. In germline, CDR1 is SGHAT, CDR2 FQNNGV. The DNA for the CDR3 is TGTGCCAGCAGCCTATCGACAGGGAAGGACGAGCAGTACTTC. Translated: CASSLSTGKDEQYF.

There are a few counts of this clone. CDR3 in amino acids: CAIQGSQVNLHNSPLHF. CDR3 nucleotide sequence: TGCGCCATCCAGGGATCCCAAGTTAACCTCCATAATTCACCCCTCCACTTT. The V call is TRBV10-1, the J call TRBJ1-6, with D possibly TRBD1 on 5 matching bases. The CDR3 covers 17 residues. Germline CDR1 and CDR2: WNHNN and SYGVQD (reference sequence). V was clipped by 10 bases and J by 5 bases, with 24 bases between them.

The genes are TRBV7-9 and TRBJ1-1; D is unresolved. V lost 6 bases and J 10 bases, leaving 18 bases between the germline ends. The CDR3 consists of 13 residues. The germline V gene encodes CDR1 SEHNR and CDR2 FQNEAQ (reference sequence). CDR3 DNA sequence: TGTGCCAGCAGGAATTCTGAACAAGGAGGAGCTTTCTTT. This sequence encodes CASRNSEQGGAFF.

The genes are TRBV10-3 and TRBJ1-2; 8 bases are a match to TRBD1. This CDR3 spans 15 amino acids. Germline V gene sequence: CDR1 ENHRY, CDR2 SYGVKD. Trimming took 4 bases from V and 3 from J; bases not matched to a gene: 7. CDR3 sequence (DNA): TGTGCCATCAGTGGCAGGGGGCGCGGGGACTATGGCTACACCTTC. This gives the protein CAISGRGRGDYGYTF.

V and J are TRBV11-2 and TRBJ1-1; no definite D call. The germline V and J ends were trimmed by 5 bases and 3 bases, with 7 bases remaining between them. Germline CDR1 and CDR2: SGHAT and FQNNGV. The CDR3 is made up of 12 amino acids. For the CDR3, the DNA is TGTGCCAGCAGCCTAGGAGACACTGAAGCTTTCTTT. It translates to CASSLGDTEAFF. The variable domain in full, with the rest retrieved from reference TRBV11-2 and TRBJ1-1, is EAGVAQSPRYKIIEKRQSVAFWCNPISGHATLYWYQQILGQGPKLLIQFQNNGVVDDSQLPKDRFSAERLKGVDSTLKIQPAKLEDSAVYLCASSLGDTEAFFGQGTRLTVV.

The CDR3 spells CASSEGGVFSGNTIYF. In DNA, the CDR3 is TGTGCCAGCAGTGAAGGGGGGGTATTCTCTGGAAACACCATATATTTT. The rearrangement joins TRBV25-1 to TRBJ1-3; D is possibly TRBD1 (5 bases). V shed 2 bases and J shed 0 bases, with 11 bases lying between them. The germline V gene has CDR1 MGHDK and CDR2 SYGVNS. The CDR3 length is 16 residues. Full variable domain (remainder filled in from reference TRBV25-1 and TRBJ1-3): EADIYQTPRYLVIGTGKKITLECSQTMGHDKMYWYQQDPGMELHLIHYSYGVNSTEKGDLSSESTVSRIRTEHFPLTLESARPSHTSQYLCASSEGGVFSGNTIYFGEGSWLTVV.

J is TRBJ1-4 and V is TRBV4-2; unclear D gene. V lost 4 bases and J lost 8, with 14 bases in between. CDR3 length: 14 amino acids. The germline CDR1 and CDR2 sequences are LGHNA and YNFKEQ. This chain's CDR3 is CASSPENPREKLFF. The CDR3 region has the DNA TGTGCCAGCAGCCCAGAGAACCCGCGGGAAAAACTGTTTTTT.

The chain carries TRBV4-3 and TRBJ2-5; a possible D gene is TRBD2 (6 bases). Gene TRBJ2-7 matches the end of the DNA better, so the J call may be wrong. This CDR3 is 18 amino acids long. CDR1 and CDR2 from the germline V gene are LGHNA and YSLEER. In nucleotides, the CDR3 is TGCGCCAGCAGCCAAGATAAGAATGGAGGGGCTATGTGGAACGAGCAGTACTTC. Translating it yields CASSQDKNGGAMWNEQYF.

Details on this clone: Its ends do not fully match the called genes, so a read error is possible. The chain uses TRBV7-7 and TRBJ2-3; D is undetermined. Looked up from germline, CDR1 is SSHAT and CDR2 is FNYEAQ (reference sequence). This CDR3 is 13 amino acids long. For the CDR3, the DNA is TGTGCTAGCAGCTTAGGCAGAACAGATACGCAGTATTTT. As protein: CASSLGRTDTQYF.